This note documents a single T cell receptor (beta chain) sequence. The CDR3 runs to 15 residues. Per the germline V gene, CDR1 is SEHNR and CDR2 is FQNEAQ (reference sequence). Trimming at V came to 4 bases and at J to 3 bases, leaving 7 bases not matched to a gene. The sample originates from a study of blood T cell repertoires in COVID-19. The method was immunoSEQ multiplex PCR; TCRdb's version includes in-frame clones alone and lacks a portion of them. The repertoire includes about 110,000 clones, 60% to 80% of them detected once, and 15% to 20% sits in the top ten. This TCR was sampled from an elderly woman with active or convalescent COVID-19. This chain uses TRBV7-9 with TRBJ2-3, with 7 bases that match TRBD1. Source material: peripheral blood. Here the CDR3 reads CASSSTGQFTDTQYF. The CDR3, as DNA: TGTGCCAGCAGCTCTACGGGACAGTTTACAGATACGCAGTATTTT.